This T cell receptor (beta chain) is drawn from a study of radiotherapy plus CTLA-4 blockade in lung cancer. Libraries were prepared by immunoSEQ multiplex PCR; TCRdb keeps only in-frame clonotypes and omits some of them. The sample holds 55,000 to 75,000 clones, approximately 76% seen once. Germline CDR1 reads SGHTA; CDR2 reads FQGNSA. The junction had 14 bases not matched to a gene; V was cut back by 10 bases and J by 8 bases. The CDR3 sequence is 14 residues long. This clonotype was sampled from a human donor with non-small cell lung cancer whose response to radiotherapy plus ipilimumab could not be evaluated. Some clones in this sample may be carry-over from other donors' samples. Sequencing was performed on peripheral blood, taken from a patient treated with radiotherapy plus ipilimumab. This rearrangement joins TRBV7-2 to TRBJ1-2; 9 bases align to TRBD1. CDR3 sequence: CAISPGQGVGGYTF. In nucleotides, the CDR3 is TGTGCCATCTCCCCGGGACAGGGAGTAGGGGGCTACACCTTC.